The source of this T cell receptor (beta chain) is a study of cytomegalovirus exposure and HLA in healthy donors. Notes on the study in general: The authors enumerated around 150 TCR beta chains as linked to cytomegalovirus.

From germline, CDR1 is SEHNR and CDR2 FQNEAQ (reference sequence). CDR3 size: 14 residues. V lost 2 bases and J lost 3, with 11 bases in between. As concerns this clone: No antigen is known for it.

The PCR employed 60 Vbeta primers together with 13 Jbeta primers. TCRdb keeps only in-frame clones here, not all; method: immunoSEQ multiplex PCR. Of roughly 130,000 clones detected, around three quarters appear once; the ten largest clones hold under 3%. Sequencing was performed on PBMCs. The V call is TRBV7-9, the J call TRBJ2-7, with TRBD1 as a possible D gene (5 bases). The source is a man aged 25-45 years in good health and CMV-seronegative. The chain's CDR3 is CASSLREGDYEQYF. CDR3 in DNA: TGTGCCAGCAGCTTAAGGGAAGGGGACTACGAGCAGTACTTC.